This T cell receptor beta chain was identified in a study of human T cells and chemical hapten exposure. Unique molecular identifiers were affixed to discrete cDNA molecules within the library. In the original processing: A typical sample had 95,000 to 100,000 TCRs, with roughly 20,000 to 690,600 overall. TCRdb analysed the RACE reads with MiXCR anew, one entry per CDR3 protein. TCRdb, rather than the study authors, made the V and J calls. The table has about 42,000 distinct CDR3 sequences, around 10% seen once. The time point: patch test 2, 6 weeks after DPC sensitization. Documented treatment: therapeutic diphenylcyclopropenone sensitization with weekly scalp DPC. With 3 bases removed from V and 1 base from J, the gap between germline ends came to 12 bases. Per the germline V gene, CDR1 is LNHDA and CDR2 is SQIVND (reference sequence). This CDR3 has 15 amino acids.

The specimen was whole blood, collected in connection with sensitization to the hapten diphenylcyclopropenone (DPC). This receptor was taken from a woman aged 40 to 49 with alopecia areata. Some clones in this sample may be carry-over from other donors' samples. The chain employs TRBV19 and TRBJ2-5, with TRBD1 as a possible D gene (5 bases). CDR3: CASSITGTLQETQYF. DNA of the CDR3: TGTGCCAGTAGTATTACAGGAACGCTCCAAGAGACCCAGTACTTC.